This is a list of T cell receptor beta chains from one sample in a study of blood T cells in healthy people across ages. One entry per CDR3 protein results from TCRdb running MiXCR on the 5' RACE reads. The table lists approximately 400,000 distinct CDR3 sequences, roughly half of them singletons, with roughly 51% in the top ten. The source material was blood. These receptors were obtained from a man aged 55 to 70 in good health. Both conserved end residues are part of each CDR3. A D gene is named only where the DNA matches it firmly. Clone size appears in some rows only: once, few, many, or a class for an expanded clone.

size | D | J | V | DNA | CDR3
few | TRBD2 | TRBJ2-5 | TRBV4-2 | TGTGCCAGCAGCCAAGGGACGGGAGGGCCAGAGGAGACCCAGTACTTC | CASSQGTGGPEETQYF
NA | NA | TRBJ2-1 | TRBV28 | TGTGCCACGGGTGGTGGCGTTAGCTCCTACAATGAGCAGTTCTTC | CATGGGVSSYNEQFF
NA | NA | TRBJ2-5 | TRBV6-6 | TGTGCCAGCACCCCAAAAAACCTAGCGAGTACCCAAGAGACCCAGTACTTC | CASTPKNLASTQETQYF
NA | TRBD2 | TRBJ2-4 | TRBV20-1 | TGCAGTGCTCCGCTCCCGGGAGGTAGGAATGAGCAGTACTTC | CSAPLPGGRNEQYF
many | TRBD2 | TRBJ2-1 | TRBV7-2 | TGTGCCAGCAAACCCTCCGGGACTAGCGGGAGCGGAAGTGAGCAGTTCTTC | CASKPSGTSGSGSEQFF
NA | NA | TRBJ1-5 | TRBV6-6 | TGTGCCAGCAGTGACCGATCGGACGCTCAGCCCCAGCATTTT | CASSDRSDAQPQHF
NA | NA | TRBJ2-3 | TRBV18 | TGTGCCAGCTCACCACGGCTAGCAACTGAATCAAATACGCAGTATTTT | CASSPRLATESNTQYF
once | NA | TRBJ1-2 | TRBV20-1 | TGCAGTGCTAGAGATTTGGTTGGAATGGGCTACACCTTC | CSARDLVGMGYTF
many | NA | TRBJ2-1 | TRBV4-2 | TGTGCCAGCAGCCAAGAAGCGACAGCCTCCTACAATGAGCAGTTCTTC | CASSQEATASYNEQFF
NA | NA | TRBJ2-3 | TRBV15 | TGTGCCACCAGCAAACAGGGCTTTAGCACAGATACGCAGTATTTT | CATSKQGFSTDTQYF
NA | NA | TRBJ2-7 | TRBV21-1 | TGTGCCAGCAGCAATAGCCTACCCTACGAGCAGTACTTC | CASSNSLPYEQYF
NA | NA | TRBJ1-2 | TRBV7-8 | TGTGCCAGCAGCTTAGGCCGGACAGCCCGTGGCTATGGCTACACCTTC | CASSLGRTARGYGYTF
NA | TRBD1 | TRBJ2-5 | TRBV20-1 | TGCAGTGCTAGGGGGACAGGGATCGGTGAGCAGTACTTC | CSARGTGIGEQYF
NA | TRBD2 | TRBJ2-7 | TRBV4-3 | TGCGCCAGCAGCCAATCCGGACTAGCGGGCGAGCAGTACTTC | CASSQSGLAGEQYF
few | TRBD1 | TRBJ1-2 | TRBV27 | TGTGCCAGCAGTGCCCGACAGGGGGCCCCTAGCTATGGCTACACCTTC | CASSARQGAPSYGYTF
many | NA | TRBJ2-3 | TRBV27 | TGTGCCAGCAGCTCCGTTGGGGTAACAGATACGCAGTATTTT | CASSSVGVTDTQYF
NA | TRBD2 | TRBJ2-5 | TRBV6-5 | TGTGCCAGCAGTTACGTGGGGACTAGCGGGATGCAAGAGACCCAGTACTTC | CASSYVGTSGMQETQYF
NA | NA | TRBJ2-1 | TRBV2 | TGTGCCAGCAGTGACCGGCCTCCGAACGGGAATGAGCAGTTCTTC | CASSDRPPNGNEQFF
once | TRBD1 | TRBJ1-2 | TRBV7-2 | TGTGCCTGCAGCAGACGGGCAGGGGGCGCGGAAAGGGGCTACACCTTC | CACSRRAGGAERGYTF
NA | TRBD2 | TRBJ2-1 | TRBV29-1 | TGCAGCGTTACGACTAGCGGGGGGGCTCGGTCCTACAATGAGCAGTTCTTC | CSVTTSGGARSYNEQFF
NA | NA | TRBJ2-1 | TRBV7-2 | TGTGCCAGCAGCTTAGTCACTACCAATGAGCCGTTCTTC | CASSLVTTNEPFF
many | NA | TRBJ2-7 | TRBV7-2 | TGTGCCAGCAGCGGCAATAGCGGTCCCTACGAGCAGTACTTC | CASSGNSGPYEQYF
NA | TRBD1 | TRBJ1-1 | TRBV12-3/TRBV12-4 | TGTGCCAGCAACTTGGGACAGGGGGAGAGGGACACTGAAGCTTTCTTT | CASNLGQGERDTEAFF
NA | NA | TRBJ2-7 | TRBV18 | TGTGCCAGCTCACCTCTGAGCAGCGGAATAACCTACGAGCAGTACTTC | CASSPLSSGITYEQYF
NA | NA | TRBJ2-7 | TRBV20-1 | TGCAGTGCTAGAGACGCCCTCCCAACGATTCAGTACTTC | CSARDALPTIQYF
few | NA | TRBJ2-7 | TRBV29-1 | TGCAGCGCCGGGACTCTCTCCTACGAGCAGTACTTC | CSAGTLSYEQYF